What follows are 5 T cell receptor beta chains derived from one specimen sequenced in a study of blood T cell repertoires in COVID-19. Repertoires were generated with immunoSEQ multiplex PCR, while TCRdb's copy carries only in-frame clones and drops some. The sample records 250,000 to 300,000 clones, 86% being singletons. Material: peripheral blood. These receptor sequences come from a woman under 40 with active or convalescent COVID-19.

The chain recombines TRBV4-1 with TRBJ2-3; TRBD1 agrees at 10 bases. The CDR3 loop spans 18 amino acids. Unmatched junction bases numbered 6, after V lost 0 bases and J lost 0 bases. CDR1 and CDR2 from the germline V gene are MGHRA and YSYEKL. The chain's CDR3 is CASSQDVSGQGSTDTQYF. For the CDR3, the DNA is TGCGCCAGCAGCCAAGATGTCTCGGGACAGGGGAGCACAGATACGCAGTATTTT.

This chain joins TRBV2 and TRBJ1-3; tentatively, D is TRBD1 (5 bases). Germline values: CDR1 SNHLY, CDR2 FYNNEI. The V gene lost 7 bases and the J gene lost 4 bases, with 14 bases spanning the gap. This CDR3 is 14 amino acids long. CDR3 nucleotides: TGTGCCAGCACAACAGGTTTGGGGGGAAACACCATATATTTT. It codes for CASTTGLGGNTIYF.

V usage is TRBV5-1 and J usage is TRBJ2-3; 9 bases align to TRBD2. This CDR3 contains 17 residues. CDR1 is SGHRS, CDR2 YFSETQ, per germline. Unmatched junction bases numbered 9, after V lost 4 bases and J lost 0 bases. For the CDR3, the DNA is TGCGCCAGCAGCGGCAACCCCGGGACTAGCAGCACAGATACGCAGTATTTT. This codes for CASSGNPGTSSTDTQYF.

The chain employs TRBV7-2 and TRBJ1-2, with 7 nucleotides matching TRBD1. The V gene's germline CDR1 is SGHTA and CDR2 FQGNSA. Trimming removed 1 base from V and 2 bases from J; junction bases left unmatched: 4. The CDR3 is 15 residues long. The CDR3 loop is CASSLGGQFNYGYTF. CDR3 nucleotides: TGTGCCAGCAGCTTAGGGGGACAGTTCAACTATGGCTACACCTTC.

CDR3 nucleotide sequence: TGTGCCAGCAGGGGGGGAGGGACTAATGAAAAACTGTTTTTT. Protein: CASRGGGTNEKLFF. The V call is TRBV28, the J call TRBJ1-4, with TRBD1 as a possible D gene (5 bases). V lost 6 bases, J lost 2 bases, and 10 bases lay in between. Germline CDR1 MDHEN, CDR2 SYDVKM. The CDR3 is 14 residues long.